The clone carrying this T cell receptor beta chain was counted between two and nine times. The data belong to a study of blood T cell repertoires in COVID-19. Trimming took off 0 bases at V and 0 bases at J, with 14 bases between the two ends. CDR3 length: 18 residues. Germline assignment: CDR1 SGHVS and CDR2 FQNEAQ. In the original workflow: Scientists estimated how many nucleated cells there were by amplifying reference gene primers. Some clones are missing from TCRdb's copy, which holds only in-frame ones; the method was immunoSEQ multiplex PCR. That table gives V, J and clone size, and the DNA gave D and trimming. The data contain more than 75,000 clones, roughly 90% of them singletons.

The sample taken for sequencing was peripheral blood. The J gene is TRBJ2-2, the V gene TRBV7-8, with D uncertain. The TCR comes from a man aged 50 to 59 with COVID-19, enrolled during active disease. CDR3 in DNA: TGTGCCAGCAGCTTAGCGGGCCTCGATTTCGCGAACACCGGGGAGCTGTTTTTT. As protein: CASSLAGLDFANTGELFF.